This TCR beta chain emerged from a study of blood T cell repertoires in COVID-19. Across the study: COVID-19 samples collected from the United States, Italy and Spain covered acute and convalescent phases. PBMCs, B-cell-depleted T cells, or T cells provided the cDNA or gDNA that made up the material.

V was pared by 1 base and J by 6 bases, with 12 bases of the junction left unmatched. The CDR3 has 17 amino acids. Germline CDR1 and CDR2: SGHNT and YENEEA. In the authors' methods: Quantification of nucleated cells was approximated via reference gene primer amplification. Here immunoSEQ multiplex PCR was the method, and the copy in TCRdb shows in-frame clones only, minus some. V, J and clone size are taken as reported in that table, and D and trimming were inferred from the DNA itself. The repertoire has under 400,000 clones, 90% of them found once; the top ten carry 6% to 7.5%. J is TRBJ2-1 and V is TRBV11-3, with 7 bases that match TRBD1. The sample comprised peripheral blood. The receptor was derived from a man in his late teens or twenties with active or convalescent COVID-19. The CDR3 nucleotides read TGTGCCAGCAGCTTAGCAGGGGGTAGCGCCAATCCCAATGAGCAGTTCTTC. Protein sequence: CASSLAGGSANPNEQFF. The whole variable domain, filled in from reference TRBV11-3 and TRBJ2-1, reads EAGVVQSPRYKIIEKKQPVAFWCNPISGHNTLYWYLQNLGQGPELLIRYENEEAVDDSQLPKDRFSAERLKGVDSTLKIQPAELGDSAVYLCASSLAGGSANPNEQFFGPGTRLTVL.